This T cell receptor (beta chain) appears in the sequencing data of a study of T cell responses to AZD1222 COVID-19 vaccine. Study results and limitations: Close to half of all spike-specific TCRs reportedly target regions of the variants that are unmutated.

Turning to this clone: Its antigen is not known.

V dropped 7 bases and J dropped 4; count of bases not matched to a gene: 15. CDR3 length equals 16 residues. Germline V CDR1 and CDR2: MDHEN, SYDVKM. Data came from immunoSEQ multiplex PCR; TCRdb stores just in-frame clones and leaves some out. Here the sample spans 97,000 or so clones, 88% being singletons. This clonotype originated in an adult in good health. V and J are TRBV28 and TRBJ1-2, with 7 bases matching TRBD1. The material sequenced was peripheral blood, taken on day 0 of AZD1222 vaccination. DNA for the CDR3: TGTGCCAGCACCACACTCGGCCGGACAGGCAGCTATGGCTACACCTTC. Encoded protein: CASTTLGRTGSYGYTF.